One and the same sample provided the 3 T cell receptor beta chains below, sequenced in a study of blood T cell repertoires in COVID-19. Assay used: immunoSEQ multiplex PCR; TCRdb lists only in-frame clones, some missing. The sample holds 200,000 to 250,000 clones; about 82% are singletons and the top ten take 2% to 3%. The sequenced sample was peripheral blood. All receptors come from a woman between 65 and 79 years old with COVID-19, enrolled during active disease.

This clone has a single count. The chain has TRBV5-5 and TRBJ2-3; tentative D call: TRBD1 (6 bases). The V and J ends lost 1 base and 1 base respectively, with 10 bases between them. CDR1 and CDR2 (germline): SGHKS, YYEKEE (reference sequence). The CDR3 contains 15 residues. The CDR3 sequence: CASSLQDSGTDTQYF. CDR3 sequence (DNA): TGTGCCAGCAGCTTGCAGGACAGTGGCACAGATACGCAGTATTTT. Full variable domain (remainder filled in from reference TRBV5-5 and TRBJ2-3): DAGVTQSPTHLIKTRGQQVTLRCSPISGHKSVSWYQQVLGQGPQFIFQYYEKEERGRGNFPDRFSARQFPNYSSELNVNALLLGDSALYLCASSLQDSGTDTQYFGPGTRLTVL.

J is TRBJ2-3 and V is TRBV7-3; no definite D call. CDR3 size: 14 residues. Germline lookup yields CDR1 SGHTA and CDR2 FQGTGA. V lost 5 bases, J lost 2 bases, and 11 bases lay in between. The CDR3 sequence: CASSRSPYTDTQYF. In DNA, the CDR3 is TGTGCCAGCAGCCGGTCCCCCTACACAGATACGCAGTATTTT.

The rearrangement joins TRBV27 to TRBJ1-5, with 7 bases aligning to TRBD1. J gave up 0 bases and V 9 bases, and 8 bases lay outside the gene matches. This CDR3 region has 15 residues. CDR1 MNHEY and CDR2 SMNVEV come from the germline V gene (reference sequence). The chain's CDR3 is CASRQGVISNQPQHF. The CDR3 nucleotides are TGTGCCAGTAGACAGGGAGTAATTAGCAATCAGCCCCAGCATTTT.